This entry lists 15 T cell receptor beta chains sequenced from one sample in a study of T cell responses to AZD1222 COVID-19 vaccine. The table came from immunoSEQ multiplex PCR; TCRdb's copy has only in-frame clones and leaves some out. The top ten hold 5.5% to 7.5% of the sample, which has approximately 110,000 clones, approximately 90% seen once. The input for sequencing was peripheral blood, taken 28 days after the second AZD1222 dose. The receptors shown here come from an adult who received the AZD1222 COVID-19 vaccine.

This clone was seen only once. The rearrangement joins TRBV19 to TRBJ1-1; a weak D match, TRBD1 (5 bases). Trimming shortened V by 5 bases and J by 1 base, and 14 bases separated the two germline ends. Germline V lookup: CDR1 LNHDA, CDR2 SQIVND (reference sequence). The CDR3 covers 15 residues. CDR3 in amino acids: CASSSPGRGNTEAFF. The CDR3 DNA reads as TGTGCCAGTAGTTCTCCGGGACGGGGGAACACTGAAGCTTTCTTT.

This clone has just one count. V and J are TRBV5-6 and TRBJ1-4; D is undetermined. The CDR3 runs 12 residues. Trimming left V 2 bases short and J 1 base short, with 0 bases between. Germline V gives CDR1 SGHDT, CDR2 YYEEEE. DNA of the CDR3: TGTGCCAGCAGCTTAACTAATGAAAAACTGTTTTTT. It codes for CASSLTNEKLFF.

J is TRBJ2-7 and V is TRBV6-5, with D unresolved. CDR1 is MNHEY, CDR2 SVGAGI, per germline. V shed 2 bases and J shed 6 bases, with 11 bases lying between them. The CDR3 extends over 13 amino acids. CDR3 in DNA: TGTGCCAGCAGTTACCTTCTAATGGGCGAGCAGTACTTC. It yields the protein CASSYLLMGEQYF.

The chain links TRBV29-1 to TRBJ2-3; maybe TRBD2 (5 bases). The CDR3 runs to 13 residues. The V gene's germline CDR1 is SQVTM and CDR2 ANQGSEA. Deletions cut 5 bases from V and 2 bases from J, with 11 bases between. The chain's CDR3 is CSVSEGNTDTQYF. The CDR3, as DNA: TGCAGCGTTTCTGAGGGTAACACAGATACGCAGTATTTT.

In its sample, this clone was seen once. The CDR3 DNA reads as TGTGCCAGCAGTTATTCCGTGAACACTGAAGCTTTCTTT. Encoded protein: CASSYSVNTEAFF. This chain uses TRBV6-2 or TRBV6-3 with TRBJ1-1; D gene uncertain. Trimming removed 3 bases from V and 0 bases from J, with 5 bases in between. The CDR3 totals 13 residues. Germline values: CDR1 MNHEY, CDR2 SVGEGT.

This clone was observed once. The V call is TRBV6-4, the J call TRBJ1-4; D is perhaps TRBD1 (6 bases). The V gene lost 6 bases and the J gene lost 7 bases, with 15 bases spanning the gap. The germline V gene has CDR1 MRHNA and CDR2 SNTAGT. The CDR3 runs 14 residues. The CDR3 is CASSPTGGGEKLFF. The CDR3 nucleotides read TGTGCCAGCAGCCCCACGGGGGGCGGTGAAAAACTGTTTTTT.

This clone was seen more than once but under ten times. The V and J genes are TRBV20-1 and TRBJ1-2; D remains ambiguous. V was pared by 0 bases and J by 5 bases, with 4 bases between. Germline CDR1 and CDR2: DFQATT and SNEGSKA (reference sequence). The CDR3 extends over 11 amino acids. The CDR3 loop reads CSAREWYGYTF. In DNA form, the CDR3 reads TGCAGTGCTAGAGAATGGTATGGCTACACCTTC.

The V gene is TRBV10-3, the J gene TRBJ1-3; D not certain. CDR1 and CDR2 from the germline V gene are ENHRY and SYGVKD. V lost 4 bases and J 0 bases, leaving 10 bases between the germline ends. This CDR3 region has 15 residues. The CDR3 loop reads CAISGAGSSGNTIYF. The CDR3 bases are TGTGCCATCAGTGGGGCAGGTAGCTCTGGAAACACCATATATTTT.

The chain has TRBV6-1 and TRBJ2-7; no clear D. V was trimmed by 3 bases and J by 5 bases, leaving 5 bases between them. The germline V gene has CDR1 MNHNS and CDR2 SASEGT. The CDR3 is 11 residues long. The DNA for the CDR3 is TGTGCCAGCAGTGATATGGACGAGCAGTACTTC. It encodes CASSDMDEQYF.

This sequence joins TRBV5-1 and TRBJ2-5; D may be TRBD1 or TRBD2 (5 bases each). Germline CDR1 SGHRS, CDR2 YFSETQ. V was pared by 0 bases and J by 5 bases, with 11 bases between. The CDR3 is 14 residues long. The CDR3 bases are TGCGCCAGCAGCTTGGCCCGCGAGGGGGAGACCCAGTACTTC. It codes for CASSLAREGETQYF.

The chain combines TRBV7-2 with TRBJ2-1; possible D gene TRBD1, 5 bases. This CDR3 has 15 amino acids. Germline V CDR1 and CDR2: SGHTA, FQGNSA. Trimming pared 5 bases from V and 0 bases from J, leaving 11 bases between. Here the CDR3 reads CASSITGDSYNEQFF. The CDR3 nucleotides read TGTGCCAGCAGCATCACAGGTGACTCCTACAATGAGCAGTTCTTC.

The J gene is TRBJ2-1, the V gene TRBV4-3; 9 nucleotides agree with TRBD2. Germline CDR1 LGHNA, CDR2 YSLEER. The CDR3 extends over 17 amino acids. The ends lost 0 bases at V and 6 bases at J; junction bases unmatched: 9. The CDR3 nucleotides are TGCGCCAGCAGCCAAGAGGTATCCAGCGGGGGGTTCAATGAGCAGTTCTTC. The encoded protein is CASSQEVSSGGFNEQFF.

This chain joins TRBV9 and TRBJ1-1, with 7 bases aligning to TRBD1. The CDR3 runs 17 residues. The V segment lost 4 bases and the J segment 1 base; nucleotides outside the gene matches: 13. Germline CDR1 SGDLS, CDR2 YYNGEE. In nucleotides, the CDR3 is TGTGCCAGCAGCTCCAACCCTGGGACAGAGTCGAACACTGAAGCTTTCTTT. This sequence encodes CASSSNPGTESNTEAFF.

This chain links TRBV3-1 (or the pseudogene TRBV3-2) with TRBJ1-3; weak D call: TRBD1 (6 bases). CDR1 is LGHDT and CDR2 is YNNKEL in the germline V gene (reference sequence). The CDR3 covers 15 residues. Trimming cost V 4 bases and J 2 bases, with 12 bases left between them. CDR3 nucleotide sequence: TGTGCCAGCAGCCGAATCGGACAGACTGGAAACACCATATATTTT. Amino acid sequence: CASSRIGQTGNTIYF.

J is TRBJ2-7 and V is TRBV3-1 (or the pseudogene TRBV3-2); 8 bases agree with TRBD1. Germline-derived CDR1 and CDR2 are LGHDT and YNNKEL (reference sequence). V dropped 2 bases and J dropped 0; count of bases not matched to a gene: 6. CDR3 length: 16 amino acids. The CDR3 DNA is TGTGCCAGCAGCCAAATAGGGACAGGTTACTCCTACGAGCAGTACTTC. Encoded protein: CASSQIGTGYSYEQYF.